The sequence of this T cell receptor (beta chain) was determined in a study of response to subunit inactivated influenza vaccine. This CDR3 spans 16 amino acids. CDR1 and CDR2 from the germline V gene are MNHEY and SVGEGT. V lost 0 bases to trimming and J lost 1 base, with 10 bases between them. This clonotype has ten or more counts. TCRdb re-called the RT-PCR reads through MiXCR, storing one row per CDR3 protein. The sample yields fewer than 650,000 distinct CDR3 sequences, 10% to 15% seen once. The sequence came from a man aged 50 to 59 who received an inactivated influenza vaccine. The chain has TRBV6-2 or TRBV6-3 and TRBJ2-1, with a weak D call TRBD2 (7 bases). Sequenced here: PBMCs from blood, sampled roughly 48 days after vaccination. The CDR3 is CASSYSAGASYNEQFF. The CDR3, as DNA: TGTGCCAGCAGTTACTCGGCGGGGGCATCCTACAATGAGCAGTTCTTC.